Listed here is a single TCR beta chain. This sample stems from a study of cytomegalovirus exposure and HLA in healthy donors. The CDR3 contains 19 residues. The ends lost 4 bases at V and 2 bases at J; junction bases unmatched: 10. The germline CDR1 and CDR2 sequences are LGHNA and YNFKEQ. Primers for the PCR totalled 60 Vbeta and 13 Jbeta. Sequenced by immunoSEQ multiplex PCR; TCRdb stores in-frame clones only, minus some. In the table there are 170,000 or so clones, roughly 78% of which are singletons. Donors showed nominal health when sampled, although they likely had unrecorded immune exposures. The source material was PBMCs. This receptor was identified in a woman between 35 and 50 years old in good health and CMV-seronegative. The chain links TRBV4-2 to TRBJ2-4; the match to TRBD2 covers 14 bases. CDR3 DNA sequence: TGTGCCAGCAGCCGCCTGGGACTAGCGGGAGATGAATCCAAAAACATTCAGTACTTC. It is translated as CASSRLGLAGDESKNIQYF.